The rows below give T cell receptor beta chains drawn from one sample of a study of CD8+CD57+ T cells in acquired aplastic anemia. TCRdb re-derived calls from the reads in MiXCR, one entry per CDR3 protein. The table lists roughly 81,000 distinct CDR3 sequences, approximately 46% of them singletons, with approximately 62% in the top ten. The sequencing sample was made of sorted CD4+, CD8+, or CD8+CD57+ T cells (not recorded which) from PBMCs. The receptors here all came from a human donor in good health, serving as a control. Both conserved end residues are part of each CDR3. A D gene is named only where the DNA matches it firmly. Clone size, where shown, is once, few, many, or a class for clones that have expanded.

d_call,j_call,clone_size,v_call,cdr3_aa,cdr3_nt
NA,TRBJ2-7,few,TRBV5-6,CASSLRPVDSYEQYF,TGTGCCAGCAGCTTGAGGCCCGTGGACTCCTACGAGCAGTACTTC
NA,TRBJ1-1,few,TRBV30,CAWSGRDGSEAFF,TGTGCCTGGAGCGGCCGTGATGGTAGTGAAGCTTTCTTT
NA,TRBJ1-1,NA,TRBV10-3,CAISGYRVGTEAFF,TGTGCCATCAGTGGCTACAGGGTTGGTACTGAAGCTTTCTTT
NA,TRBJ2-3,few,TRBV15,CATSRDKQPTDTQYF,TGTGCCACCAGCAGAGATAAGCAGCCCACAGATACGCAGTATTTT
NA,TRBJ1-1,NA,TRBV18,CASSPAGALNTEAFF,TGTGCCAGCTCACCCGCAGGGGCGCTGAACACTGAAGCTTTCTTT
TRBD2,TRBJ2-7,NA,TRBV24-1,CATSDSLAGSIYEQYF,TGTGCCACCAGTGATTCGTTAGCGGGATCCATCTACGAGCAGTACTTC
TRBD1,TRBJ1-3,many,TRBV2,CASTRQGQGAGNTIYF,TGTGCCAGCACCCGTCAGGGGCAGGGGGCCGGAAACACCATATATTTT
TRBD1,TRBJ2-3,NA,TRBV20-1,CSARTGLDTQYF,TGCAGTGCTAGGACAGGGCTAGATACGCAGTATTTT
NA,TRBJ2-1,NA,TRBV13,CASSLGQPYNEQFF,TGTGCCAGCAGCTTAGGGCAGCCCTACAATGAGCAGTTCTTC
TRBD2,TRBJ2-3,few,TRBV5-1,CASSLSLAGVPDTQYF,TGCGCCAGCAGCTTGTCCCTAGCGGGAGTTCCAGATACGCAGTATTTT
TRBD1,TRBJ1-2,many,TRBV19,CASSMEDRPYGYTF,TGTGCCAGTAGTATGGAGGACAGGCCCTATGGCTACACCTTC
NA,TRBJ2-3,many,TRBV11-1,CASSLPGQGISTDTQYF,TGTGCCAGCAGCTTACCGGGTCAGGGAATTAGCACAGATACGCAGTATTTT
NA,TRBJ1-1,many,TRBV24-1,CATSDLGGTNTEAFF,TGTGCCACCAGTGATTTGGGGGGGACGAACACTGAAGCTTTCTTT
NA,TRBJ2-1,many,TRBV2,CASSEGRDGGSYNEQFF,TGTGCCAGCAGTGAAGGGAGGGACGGCGGCTCCTACAATGAGCAGTTCTTC
NA,TRBJ1-3,NA,TRBV10-3,CAILDADFGNTIYF,TGTGCCATTCTGGACGCGGACTTTGGAAACACCATATATTTT
TRBD2,TRBJ2-7,many,TRBV11-2,CASSHTTGTSGIYEQYF,TGTGCCAGCAGCCACACCACCGGGACTAGCGGGATCTACGAGCAGTACTTC
NA,TRBJ2-1,NA,TRBV5-1,CASSLDSSSYNERFF,TGCGCCAGCAGCCTCGATAGCAGCTCCTACAATGAGCGGTTCTTC
TRBD1,TRBJ2-3,once,TRBV10-3,CATSDAGTGVTDTQYF,TGTGCCACCAGTGATGCCGGGACAGGGGTCACAGATACGCAGTATTTT
NA,TRBJ1-1,many,TRBV5-1,CASSVGTEAFF,TGCGCCAGCAGTGTAGGCACTGAAGCTTTCTTT
TRBD1,TRBJ1-1,few,TRBV5-8,CASSWTGGASANTEAFF,TGTGCCAGCAGCTGGACAGGGGGCGCCTCTGCGAACACTGAAGCTTTCTTT
TRBD2,TRBJ2-3,NA,TRBV7-7,CASSLSSSGGPDTQYF,TGTGCCAGCAGCTTATCCTCTAGCGGGGGGCCTGATACGCAGTATTTT
TRBD1,TRBJ2-1,NA,TRBV13,CASGTGSNEQFF,TGTGCCAGCGGGACAGGATCCAATGAGCAGTTCTTC
NA,TRBJ1-1,NA,TRBV6-1,CASSEGLGTEAFF,TGTGCCAGCAGTGAAGGCTTGGGCACTGAAGCTTTCTTT
NA,TRBJ1-6,NA,TRBV10-3,CAIKAGMNSPLHF,TGTGCCATCAAGGCAGGGATGAATTCACCCCTCCACTTT
NA,TRBJ1-5,NA,TRBV6-1,CASRPGRYNQPQHF,TGTGCCAGCAGACCCGGACGGTACAATCAGCCCCAGCATTTT
TRBD2,TRBJ2-5,NA,TRBV25-1,CASSDLAGGVQETQYF,TGTGCCAGCAGTGACCTAGCGGGGGGTGTACAAGAGACCCAGTACTTC
TRBD2,TRBJ2-2,many,TRBV10-1,CASSFTSGNTGELFF,TGCGCCAGCAGCTTTACTAGCGGGAACACCGGGGAGCTGTTTTTT
NA,TRBJ2-6,NA,TRBV27,CASSLLSGANVLTF,TGTGCCAGCAGTCTTCTTTCTGGGGCCAACGTCCTGACTTTC
NA,TRBJ2-3,many,TRBV7-9,CASSPPGTDTQYF,TGTGCCAGCAGCCCCCCCGGCACAGATACGCAGTATTTT
NA,TRBJ2-7,many,TRBV29-1,CSVEDGGGYEQYF,TGCAGCGTTGAAGATGGGGGCGGGTACGAGCAGTACTTC
NA,TRBJ2-5,many,TRBV20-1,CSANPPEYQETQYF,TGCAGTGCGAATCCCCCGGAATACCAAGAGACCCAGTACTTC
NA,TRBJ1-1,many,TRBV10-2,CASSGYQGLANTEAFF,TGCGCCAGCAGTGGATACCAGGGGCTAGCGAACACTGAAGCTTTCTTT
NA,TRBJ2-3,NA,TRBV7-4,CASSLSALDTDTQYF,TGTGCCAGCAGCTTAAGTGCACTAGACACAGATACGCAGTATTTT
NA,TRBJ1-5,NA,TRBV6-1,CASSERRFQPQHF,TGTGCCAGCAGTGAGCGACGGTTCCAGCCCCAGCATTTT
NA,TRBJ2-1,once,TRBV25-1,CASSESAGPKPHFF,TGTGCCAGCAGTGAATCTGCAGGTCCAAAGCCACATTTCTTC
NA,TRBJ1-5,few,TRBV19,CASIRMSNQPQHF,TGTGCCAGTATTCGGATGAGCAATCAGCCCCAGCATTTT
NA,TRBJ1-3,NA,TRBV25-1,CASSNLISGNTIYF,TGTGCCAGCAGTAACCTAATCTCTGGAAACACCATATATTTT
TRBD1,TRBJ1-2,many,TRBV5-5,CASSLSGTGNYGYTF,TGTGCCAGCAGCTTGTCTGGGACAGGGAACTATGGCTACACCTTC
NA,TRBJ1-1,once,TRBV15,CATSSVLDTEAFF,TGTGCCACCAGCAGCGTGTTGGACACTGAAGCTTTCTTT
TRBD1,TRBJ1-1,NA,TRBV9,CASSADRDTEAFF,TGTGCCAGCAGCGCCGACAGGGACACTGAAGCTTTCTTT
NA,TRBJ2-5,NA,TRBV20-1,CSARDGAEWETQYF,TGCAGTGCTAGAGATGGGGCGGAGTGGGAGACCCAGTACTTC
NA,TRBJ2-2,NA,TRBV7-2,CASSSDYTGELFF,TGTGCCAGCAGCTCCGACTACACCGGGGAGCTGTTTTTT
TRBD1,TRBJ1-1,once,TRBV10-3,CVISAGTGGEEAFF,TGTGTCATCAGTGCCGGGACAGGGGGCGAGGAAGCTTTCTTT
NA,TRBJ2-7,many,TRBV7-9,CASSLGQYEQYF,TGTGCCAGCAGCCTCGGGCAGTACGAGCAGTACTTC
TRBD1,TRBJ2-1,NA,TRBV7-9,CASSLGTGSEQFF,TGTGCCAGCAGCCTCGGGACAGGGAGTGAGCAGTTCTTC
TRBD2,TRBJ2-7,NA,TRBV7-3,CASSLSASGSYEQYF,TGTGCCAGCAGCTTATCCGCTAGCGGCTCCTACGAGCAGTACTTC
TRBD2,TRBJ2-7,many,TRBV2,CASTRLAGFNEQYF,TGTGCCAGCACTCGACTAGCGGGGTTCAACGAGCAGTACTTC
TRBD2,TRBJ2-5,NA,TRBV11-3,CASSRPPGLAGPTETQYF,TGTGCCAGCAGCCGACCTCCGGGACTAGCGGGTCCCACGGAGACCCAGTACTTC